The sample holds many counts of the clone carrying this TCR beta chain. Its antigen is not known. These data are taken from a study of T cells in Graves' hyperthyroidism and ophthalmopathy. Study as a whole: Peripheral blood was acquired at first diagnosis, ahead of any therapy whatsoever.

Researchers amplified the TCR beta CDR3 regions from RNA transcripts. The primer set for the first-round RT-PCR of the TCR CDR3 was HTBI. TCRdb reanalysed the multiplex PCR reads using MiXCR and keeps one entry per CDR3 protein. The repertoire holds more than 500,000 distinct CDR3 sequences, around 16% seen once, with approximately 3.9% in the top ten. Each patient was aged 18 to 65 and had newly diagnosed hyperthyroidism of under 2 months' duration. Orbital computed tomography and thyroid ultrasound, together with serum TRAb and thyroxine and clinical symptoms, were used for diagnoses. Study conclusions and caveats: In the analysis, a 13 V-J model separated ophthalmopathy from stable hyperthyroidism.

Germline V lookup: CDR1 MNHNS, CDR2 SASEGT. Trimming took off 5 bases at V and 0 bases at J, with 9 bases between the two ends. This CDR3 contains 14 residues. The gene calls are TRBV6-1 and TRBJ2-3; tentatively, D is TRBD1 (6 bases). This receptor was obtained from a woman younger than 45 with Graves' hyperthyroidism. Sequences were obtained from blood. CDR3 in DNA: TGTGCCAGCAGTCGGACAGATAGCACAGATACGCAGTATTTT. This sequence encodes CASSRTDSTDTQYF.